The next 19 T cell receptor beta chains were all read from a single sample in a study of blood T cells in healthy people across ages (dated by TCRdb to between 2014 and 2017). The receptor library was made with 5' RACE. The data were produced on an Illumina HiSeq 2500. A second PCR of roughly 6 to 11 cycles was run with a J-beta primer mix and a sample-barcoded 5' primer. The raw public reads went through TCRdb reprocessing: fastp at Q25, MiXCR clone calling, in-frame beta chains kept. Each record represents a unique CDR3 protein, reported with the most common genes and DNA among its rows. The sample data list nearly 800,000 distinct CDR3 sequences, and 20% to 25% of these were observed just once. Approximately 4% of the sample is in the top ten clones. This same sample was also part of a study on T cells of mothers and their children.

Material: blood. These receptors were taken from a boy younger than 18 in good health.

CDR3 bases: TGTGCCAGCAGCCAAAGACAGGCCGCCTACAATGAGCAGTTCTTC. This gives the protein CASSQRQAAYNEQFF. This chain connects TRBV14 to TRBJ2-1, with TRBD1 as a possible D gene (6 bases). Trimming cost V 2 bases and J 2 bases, with 10 bases left between them. This CDR3 comprises 15 residues. CDR1 is SGHDN, CDR2 FVKESK, per germline. The full variable domain, rest sourced from reference TRBV14 and TRBJ2-1, is EAGVTQFPSHSVIEKGQTVTLRCDPISGHDNLYWYRRVMGKEIKFLLHFVKESKQDESGMPNNRFLAERTGGTYSTLKVQPAELEDSGVYFCASSQRQAAYNEQFFGPGTRLTVL.

For this clonotype: One end of the junction is discordant with germline, which a read error may explain. V is TRBV10-3 and J is TRBJ2-1, with D perhaps matching TRBD2 (5 bases). The length of the CDR3 is 11 residues. The V gene's germline CDR1 is ENHRY and CDR2 SYGVKD. The CDR3, as DNA: TGTGCCATCAGTGAGGCCGGGAAGCAGCTCTTC. It translates to CAISEAGKQLF.

This chain uses TRBV19 with TRBJ2-7, with TRBD2 matching over 7 bases. This CDR3 has 15 residues. The J segment lost 2 bases and the V segment lost 7 bases, leaving 11 bases of the junction unmatched. Germline V gene sequence: CDR1 LNHDA, CDR2 SQIVND (reference sequence). CDR3 sequence: CASTHISSGPYEQYF. The CDR3 DNA reads as TGTGCCAGTACGCATATCTCTAGCGGTCCCTACGAGCAGTACTTC.

This chain links TRBV2 with TRBJ2-7; 7 bases are a match to TRBD2. CDR3 size: 13 residues. CDR1 is SNHLY and CDR2 is FYNNEI in the germline V gene. V shed 8 bases and J 3 bases; nucleotides not matched to a gene: 7. The CDR3 protein is CASVGGSLYEQYF. The CDR3 region has the DNA TGTGCCAGCGTCGGGGGGTCACTCTACGAGCAGTACTTC. Based on the CDR3 plus reference TRBV2 and TRBJ2-7, the full variable domain is EPEVTQTPSHQVTQMGQEVILRCVPISNHLYFYWYRQILGQKVEFLVSFYNNEISEKSEIFDDQFSVERPDGSNFTLKIRSTKLEDSAMYFCASVGGSLYEQYFGPGTRLTVT.

This clonotype was seen a handful of times. The chain employs TRBV10-3 and TRBJ2-2, with 7 nucleotides matching TRBD1. The V gene end was trimmed by 6 bases and the J gene end by 1 base; junction bases not matched to a gene: 5. The CDR3 length is 15 residues. CDR1 ENHRY and CDR2 SYGVKD come from the germline V gene. CDR3 sequence (DNA): TGTGCCATCAGCGACGGGACAGAGAACACCGGGGAGCTGTTTTTT. Its translation: CAISDGTENTGELFF.

This chain uses TRBV6-6 with TRBJ2-4, with D unclear. The CDR3 totals 12 residues. V lost 0 bases to trimming and J lost 8 bases, with 5 bases between them. Germline CDR1 MNHNY, CDR2 SVGAGI (reference sequence). The CDR3 sequence is CASSYSYDIQYF. In DNA form, the CDR3 reads TGTGCCAGCAGTTACTCCTACGACATTCAGTACTTC.

This clonotype was seen more than once but under ten times. The J gene is TRBJ2-1, the V gene TRBV20-1; the match to TRBD2 covers 8 bases. CDR1 DFQATT and CDR2 SNEGSKA come from the germline V gene (reference sequence). The CDR3 runs 16 residues. V lost 0 bases, J lost 9 bases, and 13 bases stayed unmatched. CDR3 amino acids: CSARESSGSGFFEQFF. The CDR3 coding sequence is TGCAGTGCTAGAGAATCCAGCGGGAGTGGTTTCTTTGAGCAGTTCTTC.

In this sample, this clonotype turned up a few times. A read error may account for a junction end that differs from germline. The CDR3 sequence: CSVERFSGADVLTF. The CDR3 bases are TGCAGCGTTGAGAGGTTCTCTGGGGCCGACGTCCTGACTTTC. The chain couples TRBV29-1 to TRBJ2-6; weak D call: TRBD1 (5 bases). The CDR3 runs to 14 residues. Germline loops: CDR1 SQVTM, CDR2 ANQGSEA.

This clonotype showed up just a few times. The chain is built from TRBV28 and TRBJ2-5, with 8 bases identical to TRBD2. The tail of the sequence fits TRBJ2-1 better, so the J call may be wrong. Looked up from germline, CDR1 is MDHEN and CDR2 is SYDVKM. This CDR3 is 15 amino acids long. The CDR3 spells CASSPPVAGGNEQFF. CDR3 nucleotide sequence: TGTGCCAGCTCTCCCCCTGTTGCGGGGGGCAATGAGCAGTTCTTC.

V usage is TRBV20-1 and J usage is TRBJ2-7, with 8 bases aligning to TRBD1. V was pared by 4 bases and J by 2 bases, with 7 bases of the junction left unmatched. This CDR3 is built from 14 residues. Per the germline V gene, CDR1 is DFQATT and CDR2 is SNEGSKA (reference sequence). CDR3 sequence reads: CSAKDREPPYEQYF. The CDR3 DNA follows: TGCAGTGCTAAGGACAGGGAACCACCCTACGAGCAGTACTTC.

The chain recombines TRBV5-1 with TRBJ2-3; TRBD2 is a possible D gene (5 bases). Trimming took 3 bases from V and 6 from J, leaving 11 bases between them. The CDR3 runs 13 residues. The germline CDR1 and CDR2 sequences are SGHRS and YFSETQ. The CDR3 nucleotides are TGCGCCAGCAGCTCTAGCTCGGGGGATACGCAGTATTTT. This encodes CASSSSSGDTQYF.

V gene TRBV15 combines with J gene TRBJ2-3, with 8 bases lining up with TRBD2. V trimming: 5 bases; J trimming: 3 bases; junction bases outside the gene matches: 16. The V gene's germline CDR1 is LNHNV and CDR2 YYDKDF (reference sequence). The CDR3 length is 18 residues. Here the CDR3 reads CATSAFWELAERTDTQYF. The CDR3 DNA reads as TGTGCCACCAGCGCTTTCTGGGAACTAGCGGAACGGACAGATACGCAGTATTTT.

This clonotype was detected many times. The chain combines TRBV4-3 with TRBJ2-1, with 11 bases identical to TRBD2. Germline V gives CDR1 LGHNA, CDR2 YSLEER. V dropped 1 base and J dropped 4; count of bases not matched to a gene: 6. The CDR3 runs to 17 residues. CDR3 DNA: TGCGCCAGCAGCCAAGCGGGACTAGCGGAGCCATACAATGAGCAGTTCTTC. Its translation: CASSQAGLAEPYNEQFF.

A few counts support this clonotype. This sequence joins TRBV27 and TRBJ2-1; D is possibly TRBD1 (6 bases). This CDR3 is 14 amino acids long. Germline CDR1 and CDR2: MNHEY and SMNVEV (reference sequence). V was shortened by 5 bases and J by 4 bases, with 12 bases between the two germline ends. The CDR3 bases are TGTGCCAGCAGTGTACAGGGATCGTACAATGAGCAGTTCTTC. It yields the protein CASSVQGSYNEQFF.

J is TRBJ2-1 and V is TRBV27; no reliable D call. The CDR3 extends over 14 amino acids. The V gene lost 3 bases and the J gene lost 1 base, with 7 bases spanning the gap. Per the germline V gene, CDR1 is MNHEY and CDR2 is SMNVEV (reference sequence). The CDR3 loop is CASSLVRSYNEQFF. In DNA form, the CDR3 reads TGTGCCAGCAGTTTGGTCAGGTCCTACAATGAGCAGTTCTTC.

The chain employs TRBV4-3 and TRBJ2-2; D perhaps matches TRBD1 (6 bases). There are 16 residues in the CDR3. The V end was cut by 4 bases, the J end by 4 bases, with 16 bases between. CDR1 is LGHNA, CDR2 YSLEER, per germline. This chain's CDR3 is CASSLDRPGGTGELFF. The CDR3 DNA reads TGCGCCAGCAGCCTCGACAGGCCGGGCGGCACCGGGGAGCTGTTTTTT.

The V gene is TRBV7-2, the J gene TRBJ2-3; D unresolved. This CDR3 comprises 12 residues. The germline gives CDR1 SGHTA, CDR2 FQGNSA. V dropped 4 bases and J dropped 5 bases, with 7 bases sitting between them. The CDR3, as DNA: TGTGCCAGCAGCTACCACAGAGATACGCAGTATTTT. It specifies CASSYHRDTQYF.

CDR3 region: CASTDDNTDTQYF. For the CDR3, the DNA is TGTGCCAGCACCGATGACAACACAGATACGCAGTATTTT. This chain joins TRBV28 and TRBJ2-3; no clear D gene. The CDR3 covers 13 residues. Per the germline V gene, CDR1 is MDHEN and CDR2 is SYDVKM. V was pared by 7 bases and J by 2 bases, with 10 bases between.

The chain's CDR3 is CSAENNSGRAGETQYF. The CDR3 coding sequence is TGCAGTGCAGAGAACAACAGCGGGAGGGCCGGAGAGACCCAGTACTTC. This chain joins TRBV20-1 and TRBJ2-5; 10 positions match TRBD2. Trimming removed 6 bases from V and 4 bases from J; junction bases left unmatched: 14. Per germline, CDR1 DFQATT and CDR2 SNEGSKA (reference sequence). The CDR3 extends over 16 amino acids.